A selection of T cell receptor beta chains follows, all from one sample in a study of blood T cell repertoires in COVID-19. Produced via immunoSEQ multiplex PCR; TCRdb's table is partial and in-frame only. Of 150,000 or so clones in the sample, approximately 90% were seen once. What was sequenced was peripheral blood. The receptor source for this set is a man in his sixties with active or convalescent COVID-19. The CDR3 runs from the conserved cysteine through the conserved F or W. The order of the fields is clone size, CDR3 length, J gene, V gene, D gene, CDR3 DNA, CDR3 protein. The D gene is left open where the match is weak. Size tells how often a clone was seen (once, few, many) or the class of an expanded clone, and some rows leave it out.

size: NA; length: 17; J: TRBJ2-4; V: TRBV4-2; D: TRBD1; DNA: TGTGCCAGCAGCCAAGAGGGGACAGGGGTAGCCAAAAACATTCAGTACTTC; CDR3: CASSQEGTGVAKNIQYF
size: NA; length: 14; J: TRBJ2-7; V: TRBV6-5; D: NA; DNA: TGTGCCAGCAGGCCTCCGGGACACTCCTACGAGCAGTACTTC; CDR3: CASRPPGHSYEQYF
size: NA; length: 13; J: TRBJ2-7; V: TRBV6-5; D: TRBD2; DNA: TGTGCCAGCCTCGCGGGGGGGCCGTACGAGCAGTACTTC; CDR3: CASLAGGPYEQYF
size: NA; length: 15; J: TRBJ2-1; V: TRBV6-5; D: NA; DNA: TGTGCCAGCAAACCACCTTACCGGGGAGTGAATGAGCAGTTCTTC; CDR3: CASKPPYRGVNEQFF
size: NA; length: 16; J: TRBJ2-2; V: TRBV5-4; D: NA; DNA: TGTGCCAGCAGCTTGATGTCTAGCCTGAACACCGGGGAGCTGTTTTTT; CDR3: CASSLMSSLNTGELFF
size: NA; length: 16; J: TRBJ2-5; V: TRBV5-4; D: TRBD2; DNA: TGTGCCAGCAGCAGGCTAGCGGGAGGGCCTGGAGAGACCCAGTACTTC; CDR3: CASSRLAGGPGETQYF
size: NA; length: 16; J: TRBJ2-1; V: TRBV24-1; D: TRBD2; DNA: TGTGCCACCAGTGTGCCCAGCGGGAACCAATACAATGAGCAGTTCTTC; CDR3: CATSVPSGNQYNEQFF
size: NA; length: 13; J: TRBJ1-1; V: TRBV28; D: NA; DNA: TGTGCCAGCAGTCCCGGGACAATGATCGGGGCTTTCTTT; CDR3: CASSPGTMIGAFF
size: NA; length: 13; J: TRBJ1-1; V: TRBV12-3/TRBV12-4; D: NA; DNA: TGTGCCAGCACTCGCGGGGGTAGCACTGAAGCTTTCTTT; CDR3: CASTRGGSTEAFF
size: NA; length: 14; J: TRBJ1-2; V: TRBV7-3; D: NA; DNA: TGTGCCAGCAGCTTAAGTGACTGGTCCTATGGCTACACCTTC; CDR3: CASSLSDWSYGYTF
size: NA; length: 18; J: TRBJ1-1; V: TRBV3-1/TRBV3-2; D: TRBD1; DNA: TGTGCCAGCAGCCAAGAAATACGGACAGGGGCCGTGAACACTGAAGCTTTCTTT; CDR3: CASSQEIRTGAVNTEAFF
size: NA; length: 15; J: TRBJ2-6; V: TRBV2; D: NA; DNA: TGTGCCAGCGACACTCAGGGTTTTGGGGCCAACGTCCTGACTTTC; CDR3: CASDTQGFGANVLTF
size: once; length: 16; J: TRBJ1-5; V: TRBV2; D: NA; DNA: TGTGCCAGCAGTGACAAGGGCAGGGGCGCCAATCAGCCCCAGCATTTT; CDR3: CASSDKGRGANQPQHF
size: NA; length: 15; J: TRBJ1-2; V: TRBV7-2; D: NA; DNA: TGTGCCAGCAGCTTAGATCTAGAGGGTGGTTTCGGCTACACCTTC; CDR3: CASSLDLEGGFGYTF
size: few; length: 17; J: TRBJ2-1; V: TRBV27; D: NA; DNA: TGTGCCAGCACCCCTCTCCGAGCCGGGAGTGTGTCTTGGGAGCAGTTCTTC; CDR3: CASTPLRAGSVSWEQFF
size: NA; length: 13; J: TRBJ2-7; V: TRBV7-9; D: NA; DNA: TGTGCCAGCAGCCAAGGTAGCAGGGACGAGCAGTACTTC; CDR3: CASSQGSRDEQYF
size: NA; length: 17; J: TRBJ2-4; V: TRBV28; D: TRBD1; DNA: TGTGCCAGCAGTTTGTGGGGACAGGGACTAGCCAAAAACATTCAGTACTTC; CDR3: CASSLWGQGLAKNIQYF
size: NA; length: 15; J: TRBJ1-5; V: TRBV6-5; D: NA; DNA: TGTGCCAGCAGTTACTCGACAGCTAGCAATCAGCCCCAGCATTTT; CDR3: CASSYSTASNQPQHF
size: NA; length: 16; J: TRBJ1-3; V: TRBV28; D: TRBD1; DNA: TGTGCCAGCAGCAGGCTCACAGGGGTCGCTGGAAACACCATATATTTT; CDR3: CASSRLTGVAGNTIYF
size: NA; length: 14; J: TRBJ1-1; V: TRBV19; D: NA; DNA: TGTGCCAGTAGACCCGTCCCCGGGAGGACTGAAGCTTTCTTT; CDR3: CASRPVPGRTEAFF